This record covers a single T cell receptor beta chain. The data are from a study of T cell responses to AZD1222 COVID-19 vaccine. CDR1 and CDR2 (germline): LGHDT, YNNKEL (reference sequence). There are 15 residues in the CDR3. Trimming stripped 4 bases from V and 1 base from J, with 13 bases between. Assay used: immunoSEQ multiplex PCR; TCRdb lists only in-frame clones, some missing. This table has around 150,000 clones, more than 90% appearing once. The TCR was taken from an adult who received the AZD1222 COVID-19 vaccine. Here the sequenced sample was peripheral blood, taken 28 days after the second AZD1222 dose. V and J are TRBV3-1 (or the pseudogene TRBV3-2) and TRBJ2-5; TRBD2 is a possible D gene (6 bases). The CDR3 DNA is TGTGCCAGCAGCCTGTTACGGGGGTCCCAAGAGACCCAGTACTTC. Translated: CASSLLRGSQETQYF.